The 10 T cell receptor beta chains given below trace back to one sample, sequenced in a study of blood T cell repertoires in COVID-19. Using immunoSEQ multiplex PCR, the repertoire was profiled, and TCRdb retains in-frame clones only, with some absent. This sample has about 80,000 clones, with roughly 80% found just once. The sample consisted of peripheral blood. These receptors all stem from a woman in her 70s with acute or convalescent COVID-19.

The CDR3 DNA sequence: TGTGCCAGCGAAAACGGACGAGCGGGTTCACCCCTCCACTTT. Its protein is CASENGRAGSPLHF. The chain has TRBV19 and TRBJ1-6; the D is unclear. V shed 9 bases and J shed 9 bases, with 18 bases lying between them. CDR3 size: 14 residues. The V gene's germline CDR1 is LNHDA and CDR2 SQIVND (reference sequence).

The CDR3 region has the DNA TGCGCCAGCAGCTCCCGGACAGGGCCCACAGATACGCAGTATTTT. Protein: CASSSRTGPTDTQYF. The rearrangement uses TRBV5-1 and TRBJ2-3, with TRBD1 identical over 8 bases. The germline gives CDR1 SGHRS, CDR2 YFSETQ. V gave up 3 bases and J gave up 2 bases; unmatched junction bases: 5. CDR3 length: 15 amino acids.

The CDR3 nucleotides are TGCGCCAGCTATTCAGGGAACACCGGGGAGCTGTTTTTT. This sequence encodes CASYSGNTGELFF. The chain employs TRBV4-1 and TRBJ2-2; the D is unclear. Trimming cost V 8 bases and J 1 base, with 8 bases left between them. Germline CDR1 MGHRA, CDR2 YSYEKL. The CDR3 contains 13 residues.

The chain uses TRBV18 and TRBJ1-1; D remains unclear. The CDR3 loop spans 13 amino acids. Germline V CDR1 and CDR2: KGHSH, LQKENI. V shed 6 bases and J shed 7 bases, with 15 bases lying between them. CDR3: CASSLNSGDEAFF. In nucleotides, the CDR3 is TGTGCCAGCTCTCTTAATTCGGGTGATGAAGCTTTCTTT.

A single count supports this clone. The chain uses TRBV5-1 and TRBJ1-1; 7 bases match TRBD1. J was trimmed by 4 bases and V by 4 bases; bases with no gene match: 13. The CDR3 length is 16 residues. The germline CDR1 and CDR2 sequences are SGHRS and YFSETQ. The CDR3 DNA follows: TGCGCCAGCAGCCATAGACAGGGAGGAGGAGGCACTGAAGCTTTCTTT. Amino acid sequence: CASSHRQGGGGTEAFF.

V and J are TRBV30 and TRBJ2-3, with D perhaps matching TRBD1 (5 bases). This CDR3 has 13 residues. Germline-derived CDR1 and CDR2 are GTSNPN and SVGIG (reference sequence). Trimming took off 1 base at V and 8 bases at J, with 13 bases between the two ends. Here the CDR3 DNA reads TGTGCCTGGAGTGGACAGAAGCGTGGTACGCAGTATTTT. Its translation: CAWSGQKRGTQYF.

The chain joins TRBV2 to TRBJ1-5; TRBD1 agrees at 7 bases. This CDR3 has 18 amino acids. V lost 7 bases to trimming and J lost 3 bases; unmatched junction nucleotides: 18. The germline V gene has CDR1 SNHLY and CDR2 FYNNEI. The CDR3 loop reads CASIPFGSPDRDNQPQHF. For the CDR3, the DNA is TGTGCCAGCATCCCCTTCGGATCTCCCGACAGGGACAATCAGCCCCAGCATTTT.

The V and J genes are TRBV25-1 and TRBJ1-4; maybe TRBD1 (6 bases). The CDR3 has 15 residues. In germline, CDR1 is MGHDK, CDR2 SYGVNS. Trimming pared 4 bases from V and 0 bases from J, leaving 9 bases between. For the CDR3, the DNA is TGTGCCAGCAGTGCTTCAGGGGCAACTAATGAAAAACTGTTTTTT. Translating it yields CASSASGATNEKLFF.

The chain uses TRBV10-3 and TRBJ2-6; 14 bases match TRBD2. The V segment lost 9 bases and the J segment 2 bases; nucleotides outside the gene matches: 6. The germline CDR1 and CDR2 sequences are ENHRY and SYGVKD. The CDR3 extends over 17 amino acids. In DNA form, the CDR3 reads TGTGCCATTGGGACTAGCGGGAGATCCGCTGGGGCCAACGTCCTGACTTTC. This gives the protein CAIGTSGRSAGANVLTF.

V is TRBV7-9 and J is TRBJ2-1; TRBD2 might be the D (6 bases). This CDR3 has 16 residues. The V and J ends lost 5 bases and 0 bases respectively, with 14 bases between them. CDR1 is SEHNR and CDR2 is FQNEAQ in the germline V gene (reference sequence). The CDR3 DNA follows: TGTGCCAGCAGCCCATACACGGGGGTCTCCTACAATGAGCAGTTCTTC. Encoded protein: CASSPYTGVSYNEQFF.